Each of the 6 T cell receptor beta chains below was sequenced from the same sample in a study of metastatic and nonmetastatic thyroid tumors. Every patient underwent thyroid surgery untreated. MiXCR was used by TCRdb to re-call the PCR reads. The data show tens of thousands of clones, 15% to 20% seen once. The sample consisted of blood. These receptors all stem from a male donor with papillary thyroid cancer or a benign thyroid nodule (not recorded which). Some clones in this sample may be carry-over from other donors' samples.

This clone was detected ten times or more. The chain joins TRBV30 to TRBJ2-1; TRBD2 agrees at 7 bases. Germline CDR1 reads GTSNPN; CDR2 reads SVGIG (reference sequence). The CDR3 consists of 13 residues. J gave up 5 bases and V 2 bases, and 3 bases lay outside the gene matches. The CDR3 sequence is CAWSSGNNNEQFF. The CDR3 nucleotides read TGTGCCTGGAGTAGCGGGAATAACAATGAGCAGTTCTTC.

This clone was counted ten times or more. This chain uses TRBV28 with TRBJ2-3; D is perhaps TRBD1 or TRBD2 (5 bases each). Germline V gene lookup returns CDR1 MDHEN and CDR2 SYDVKM. This CDR3 has 17 amino acids. Between the trimmed V and J ends, which lost 4 bases and 4 bases, there was a span of 21 bases. CDR3 coding DNA: TGTGCCAGCAGTTACCCCCGGGGCTTACGGGGACCAGATACGCAGTATTTT. Translating gives CASSYPRGLRGPDTQYF.

The gene calls are TRBV7-8 and TRBJ2-2; 7 positions match TRBD2. V shed 5 bases, J shed 7 bases, and the junction held 10 bases outside the gene matches. Germline CDR1 reads SGHVS; CDR2 reads FQNEAQ. The CDR3 loop spans 15 amino acids. CDR3 coding DNA: TGTGCCAGCAGCCACGTGACTCCGGGGGGCGGGGAGCTGTTTTTT. Its protein product is CASSHVTPGGGELFF.

This clone was recorded many times. This sequence may be a read error, since a much larger clone differs from it by one base. The gene calls are TRBV6-2 or TRBV6-3 and TRBJ1-2; 8 bases fit TRBD1. The CDR3 spans 12 residues. Germline CDR1 and CDR2: MNHEY and SVGEGT. The CDR3 sequence is CASSRTGNGCTF. CDR3 nucleotides: TGTGCCAGCAGTAGGACAGGGAATGGCTGCACCTTC.

V is TRBV6-4 and J is TRBJ2-3, with unresolved D. Trimming cost V 3 bases and J 3 bases, with 7 bases left between them. The CDR3 is made up of 13 amino acids. Germline V gives CDR1 MRHNA, CDR2 SNTAGT. CDR3 in amino acids: CASSESGTDTQYF. CDR3 sequence (DNA): TGTGCCAGCAGTGAGTCCGGGACAGATACGCAGTATTTT.

The table lists this clone with many counts. The chain employs TRBV7-2 and TRBJ1-5, with 10 bases that match TRBD1. V shed 1 base, J shed 7 bases, and the junction held 4 bases outside the gene matches. The germline V gene has CDR1 SGHTA and CDR2 FQGNSA. The CDR3 has 15 residues. CDR3 nucleotide sequence: TGTGCCAGCAGCTTAGTAGGGACAGGGGACCAGCCCCAGCATTTT. This encodes CASSLVGTGDQPQHF.